The source of this TCR beta chain is a study of blood T cell repertoires in COVID-19. Study background: PBMCs, B-cell-depleted T cells, or T cells were the source of the cDNA or gDNA that made up the material.

Profiled with immunoSEQ multiplex PCR; TCRdb holds only in-frame clones, not every one. The sample lists fewer than 250,000 clones, 86% seen once, with more than 2% in the top ten. Adults between about 18 and 95 years of age took part from 20 to 25 US areas. Each recovered donor of Cohort 3 presented with two negative PCRs, clearance, or symptom resolution. The TCR was taken from a woman between 45 and 60 years old who had recovered from COVID-19. Sequencing input: PBMCs or T cells enriched from blood (not recorded which).

The CDR3 spells CASSTTGGAWLETQYF. CDR3 nucleotides: TGTGCCAGCAGTACTACAGGGGGCGCTTGGTTGGAGACCCAGTACTTC. J is TRBJ2-5 and V is TRBV28; 9 nucleotides match TRBD1. The CDR3 covers 16 residues. From germline, CDR1 is MDHEN and CDR2 SYDVKM. The junction had 12 bases not matched to a gene; V was cut back by 5 bases and J by 5 bases.